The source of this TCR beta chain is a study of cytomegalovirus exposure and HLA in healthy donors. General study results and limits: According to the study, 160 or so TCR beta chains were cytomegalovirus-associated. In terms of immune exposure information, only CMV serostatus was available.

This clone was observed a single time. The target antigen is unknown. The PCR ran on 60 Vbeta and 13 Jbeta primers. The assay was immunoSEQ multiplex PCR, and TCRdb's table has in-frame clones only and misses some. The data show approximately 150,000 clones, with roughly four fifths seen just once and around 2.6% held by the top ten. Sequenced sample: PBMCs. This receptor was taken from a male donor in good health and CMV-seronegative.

In nucleotides, the CDR3 is TGTGCCAGCTCACCACTGGCAGAAGATACGCAGTATTTT. Amino acids: CASSPLAEDTQYF. The chain joins TRBV18 to TRBJ2-3; D is unclear. Germline V gene data show CDR1 as KGHSH and CDR2 as LQKENI. The CDR3 length is 13 residues. Trimming cost V 1 base and J 5 bases, with 7 bases left between them.